This T cell receptor (beta chain) was observed in a study of blood T cell repertoires in COVID-19. Trimming removed 5 bases from V and 3 bases from J; junction bases left unmatched: 6. The V gene's germline CDR1 is PRHDT and CDR2 FYEKMQ (reference sequence). This CDR3 comprises 15 residues. Assay used: immunoSEQ multiplex PCR; TCRdb lists only in-frame clones, some missing. Counted here are roughly 80,000 clones, about 89% occurring once; the ten biggest clones make up around 1.9%. V is TRBV13 and J is TRBJ2-1; 8 nucleotides align to TRBD2. This sequence originates from a woman aged 60 to 75 with acute or convalescent COVID-19. Sequencing was carried out using peripheral blood. The CDR3, as DNA: TGTGCCAGCAGCCCAAGCGGGAGAGGCTACAATGAGCAGTTCTTC. Protein product: CASSPSGRGYNEQFF.